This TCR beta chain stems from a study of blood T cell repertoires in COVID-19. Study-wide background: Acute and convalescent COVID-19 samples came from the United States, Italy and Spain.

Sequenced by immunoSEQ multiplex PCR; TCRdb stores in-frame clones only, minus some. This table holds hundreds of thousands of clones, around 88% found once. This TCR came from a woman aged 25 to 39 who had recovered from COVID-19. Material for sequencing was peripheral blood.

The DNA of the CDR3 is TGTGCCAGCAGCCCGGGGGGGGTTGATGAGCAGTTCTTC. Amino acid sequence: CASSPGGVDEQFF. The J gene is TRBJ2-1, the V gene TRBV11-2; the match to TRBD2 covers 8 bases. Germline CDR1 is SGHAT and CDR2 is FQNNGV. CDR3 length equals 13 residues. Trimming at V came to 5 bases and at J to 8 bases, leaving 5 bases not matched to a gene.